This T cell receptor beta chain was sequenced during a study of Ad26.COV2.S vaccination and SARS-CoV-2 variants. Study at large: Intramuscularly, Ad26.COV2.S was given either once or twice, 56 days apart. General observations from the study: Substantial breadth was reportedly displayed by spike-specific CD8+ and CD4+ T cell responses after vaccination. Non-spike TCR breadth showed similarity between vaccine and placebo recipients.

A note on this clone: Its antigen is not known.

Measured with immunoSEQ multiplex PCR; TCRdb has only the in-frame clones, and not every one. The table lists fewer than 500,000 clones, about 88% of them singletons. Stated treatment: around 19 received Ad26.COV2.S at low or high dose, single or two shots; several received placebo; per-sample allocation not given. Day 63 after the first injection of vaccine or placebo was the sampling time. The shot given was an Ad26 vector that makes Wuhan-strain SARS-CoV-2 spike. This TCR was sampled from a person between 18 and 60 years old who received the Ad26.COV2.S COVID-19 vaccine or a placebo. Source: peripheral blood, taken in a trial of Ad26.COV2.S vaccine versus placebo.

The CDR3 sequence: CASTRLAGEGEQFF. The CDR3 region has the DNA TGTGCCAGCACGAGACTAGCGGGAGAGGGTGAGCAGTTCTTC. V usage is TRBV2 and J usage is TRBJ2-1, with 12 bases matching TRBD2. V shed 7 bases, J shed 9 bases, and the junction held 7 bases outside the gene matches. Germline lookup yields CDR1 SNHLY and CDR2 FYNNEI. The CDR3 is made up of 14 amino acids. Based on the CDR3 plus reference TRBV2 and TRBJ2-1, the full variable domain is EPEVTQTPSHQVTQMGQEVILRCVPISNHLYFYWYRQILGQKVEFLVSFYNNEISEKSEIFDDQFSVERPDGSNFTLKIRSTKLEDSAMYFCASTRLAGEGEQFFGPGTRLTVL.